This T cell receptor (beta chain) was documented in a study of shared clonotypes between healthy human individuals. Study results and limitations: Naive subsets generally exceeded memory subsets in estimated richness. The study sampled only blood, and tissue repertoires likely differ. When naive CD4 clonotypes were compared across a few donors, 4% to 5.5% were shared.

The CDR3 totals 17 residues. V was trimmed by 0 bases and J by 0 bases, leaving 13 bases between them. Looked up from germline, CDR1 is SGDLS and CDR2 is YYNGEE. Replicate sorted-subset PCRs were loaded with 150 to 200 ng DNA, 30,000 or so T cell genomes. Sequencing was performed with immunoSEQ multiplex PCR; in TCRdb, only in-frame clones are kept and a portion is missing. The table has fewer than 3 million clones, about nine tenths seen once. This clone was counted once. Its antigen is currently unknown. The chain carries TRBV9 and TRBJ1-3, with D possibly TRBD1 on 5 matching bases. The sample comprised naive CD4+ T cells from PBMCs. The sample's subset: CD45RA+ positively selected. This sequence originates from a man aged 18-30 years in good health. Some clones in this sample may be carry-over from other donors' samples. The DNA for the CDR3 is TGTGCCAGCAGCGTAGAAGGACGGACAATCTCTGGAAACACCATATATTTT. It specifies CASSVEGRTISGNTIYF. The variable domain in full, completed from reference TRBV9 and TRBJ1-3, reads DSGVTQTPKHLITATGQRVTLRCSPRSGDLSVYWYQQSLDQGLQFLIQYYNGEERAKGNILERFSAQQFPDLHSELNLSSLELGDSALYFCASSVEGRTISGNTIYFGEGSWLTVV.